This entry lists 29 T cell receptor beta chains sequenced from one sample in a study of cytomegalovirus exposure and HLA in healthy donors. Repertoires were generated with immunoSEQ multiplex PCR, while TCRdb's copy carries only in-frame clones and drops some. This sample has approximately 260,000 clones, with around 87% found just once. Specimen: PBMCs. All receptors come from a woman aged 25 to 39 in good health and CMV-seropositive.

The chain carries TRBV5-1 and TRBJ1-1; D unresolved. The CDR3 sequence is 14 residues long. Between the trimmed V and J ends, which lost 0 bases and 0 bases, there was a span of 6 bases. Germline V gene data show CDR1 as SGHRS and CDR2 as YFSETQ. CDR3 residues: CASSLARMNTEAFF. CDR3 nucleotide sequence: TGCGCCAGCAGCTTGGCGCGCATGAACACTGAAGCTTTCTTT.

The V call is TRBV12-5, the J call TRBJ2-3; tentatively, D is TRBD1 (6 bases). CDR3 size: 13 residues. The germline V and J ends were trimmed by 7 bases and 5 bases, with 13 bases remaining between them. Germline lookup yields CDR1 LGHNT and CDR2 FRNRAP. For the CDR3, the DNA is TGTGCTAGTGCCGATGGACAGTTAGATACGCAGTATTTT. It specifies CASADGQLDTQYF.

The chain employs TRBV7-9 and TRBJ2-1, with 11 positions matching TRBD2. J gave up 15 bases and V 0 bases, and 13 bases lay outside the gene matches. Germline V lookup: CDR1 SEHNR, CDR2 FQNEAQ (reference sequence). This CDR3 contains 16 residues. CDR3: CASSLAALAGGARGFF. The CDR3 DNA sequence: TGTGCCAGCAGCTTAGCGGCGCTAGCGGGAGGTGCCCGTGGGTTCTTC.

Only one count was recorded for this clone. The chain couples TRBV5-1 to TRBJ2-7; possibly TRBD2 for D (7 bases). Germline loops: CDR1 SGHRS, CDR2 YFSETQ. The CDR3 runs 13 residues. Trimming removed 5 bases at V and 1 base at J, with 10 bases between. CDR3 sequence: CASRQGGSYEQYF. The CDR3, as DNA: TGCGCCAGCAGACAGGGAGGGTCCTACGAGCAGTACTTC.

V usage is TRBV18 and J usage is TRBJ2-1; D call uncertain. This CDR3 contains 16 residues. V lost 6 bases to trimming and J lost 0 bases, with 15 bases between them. Germline V gene lookup returns CDR1 KGHSH and CDR2 LQKENI. The CDR3 sequence is CASSPNEKVSYNEQFF. The CDR3 coding sequence is TGTGCCAGCTCCCCAAATGAGAAAGTCTCCTACAATGAGCAGTTCTTC.

The chain is built from TRBV28 and TRBJ2-2; 8 bases fit TRBD1. Germline assignment: CDR1 MDHEN and CDR2 SYDVKM. V gave up 5 bases and J gave up 4 bases; unmatched junction bases: 15. The CDR3 is made up of 18 amino acids. CDR3 sequence: CASSHAPDRVRTTGELFF. The CDR3 DNA sequence: TGTGCCAGCAGTCACGCCCCGGACAGGGTTAGGACCACCGGGGAGCTGTTTTTT.

The chain links TRBV19 to TRBJ2-5; 8 bases fit TRBD2. The length of the CDR3 is 16 residues. The germline gives CDR1 LNHDA, CDR2 SQIVND (reference sequence). The ends lost 4 bases at V and 4 bases at J; junction bases unmatched: 11. The CDR3 is CASSRSLAGGLETQYF. CDR3 in DNA: TGTGCCAGTAGTAGGTCCCTAGCGGGCGGGTTAGAGACCCAGTACTTC.

There are a few counts of this clone. The V and J genes are TRBV29-1 and TRBJ1-1, with TRBD1 as a possible D gene (5 bases). V was clipped by 7 bases and J by 5 bases, with 17 bases between them. CDR3 length equals 13 residues. Germline V gives CDR1 SQVTM, CDR2 ANQGSEA. CDR3 sequence (DNA): TGCAGCGGGCAGCGGGGGGGAAAGACTGAAGCTTTCTTT. Its translation: CSGQRGGKTEAFF.

In its sample, this clone was seen once. This chain uses TRBV7-2 with TRBJ2-7; tentatively, D is TRBD2 (6 bases). Germline CDR1 reads SGHTA; CDR2 reads FQGNSA. The CDR3 length is 15 residues. Trimming left V 2 bases short and J 2 bases short, with 13 bases between. CDR3 DNA sequence: TGTGCCAGCAGCTTATTGGCGGGGACGACCTACGAGCAGTACTTC. Its protein product is CASSLLAGTTYEQYF.

CDR3 protein: CASSLELLVAPTGELFF. DNA of the CDR3: TGCGCCAGCAGCTTGGAGCTGTTGGTCGCTCCCACCGGGGAGCTGTTTTTT. This chain links TRBV5-1 with TRBJ2-2, with D unclear. This CDR3 region has 17 residues. V dropped 0 bases and J dropped 4 bases, with 16 bases sitting between them. CDR1 is SGHRS and CDR2 is YFSETQ in the germline V gene. Full variable domain (rest looked up from reference TRBV5-1 and TRBJ2-2): KAGVTQTPRYLIKTRGQQVTLSCSPISGHRSVSWYQQTPGQGLQFLFEYFSETQRNKGNFPGRFSGRQFSNSRSEMNVSTLELGDSALYLCASSLELLVAPTGELFFGEGSRLTVL.

The chain joins TRBV9 to TRBJ1-5; 10 nucleotides match TRBD1. The ends lost 4 bases at V and 4 bases at J; junction bases unmatched: 11. The CDR3 has 17 residues. Looked up from germline, CDR1 is SGDLS and CDR2 is YYNGEE. CDR3 in DNA: TGTGCCAGCAGCCTCGGGACAGGGGAGTTCGGGAATCAGCCCCAGCATTTT. This codes for CASSLGTGEFGNQPQHF.

This sequence joins TRBV19 and TRBJ1-1; D remains ambiguous. The CDR3 loop spans 13 amino acids. Between the trimmed V and J ends, which lost 3 bases and 4 bases, there was a span of 9 bases. Germline V gives CDR1 LNHDA, CDR2 SQIVND (reference sequence). CDR3 sequence: CASSIGSGTEAFF. CDR3 bases: TGTGCCAGTAGTATTGGATCGGGCACTGAAGCTTTCTTT.

The genes are TRBV19 and TRBJ1-2, with 7 nucleotides matching TRBD1. Germline V gene lookup returns CDR1 LNHDA and CDR2 SQIVND (reference sequence). The CDR3 is made up of 13 amino acids. V lost 4 bases to trimming and J lost 6 bases; unmatched junction nucleotides: 5. CDR3 region: CASSTPDRDGYTF. CDR3 bases: TGTGCCAGTAGTACCCCTGACAGGGATGGCTACACCTTC.

The chain links TRBV30 to TRBJ2-7; 12 bases match TRBD2. After removal of 3 bases from V and 5 bases from J, the junction contained 11 bases not matched to a gene. Germline V gene sequence: CDR1 GTSNPN, CDR2 SVGIG (reference sequence). The CDR3 is 16 amino acids. The CDR3 coding sequence is TGTGCCTGGAGCGCGGTAGGACTAGCGGGATCACACGAGCAGTACTTC. Translating gives CAWSAVGLAGSHEQYF.

This chain joins TRBV30 and TRBJ1-4, with 9 bases matching TRBD1. Germline lookup yields CDR1 GTSNPN and CDR2 SVGIG (reference sequence). The CDR3 length is 14 residues. Losses at the gene ends were 2 bases for V and 5 bases for J; bases not matched to a gene: 3. The CDR3 sequence: CAWSIGTGNEKLFF. CDR3 coding DNA: TGTGCCTGGAGTATCGGGACAGGGAATGAAAAACTGTTTTTT.

Note on this clone: One end of the junction does not line up with germline, which may come from a read error. The CDR3 loop reads CASSIWTSGVGKTQYF. Written as DNA, the CDR3 is TGTGCCAGCAGTATATGGACTAGCGGAGTCGGGAAGACCCAGTACTTC. The chain employs TRBV28 and TRBJ2-5; 10 nucleotides match TRBD2. The CDR3 is 16 residues long. Looked up from germline, CDR1 is MDHEN and CDR2 is SYDVKM. Complete variable domain (other parts from reference TRBV28 and TRBJ2-5): DVKVTQSSRYLVKRTGEKVFLECVQDMDHENMFWYRQDPGLGLRLIYFSYDVKMKEKGDIPEGYSVSREKKERFSLILESASTNQTSMYLCASSIWTSGVGKTQYFGPGTRLLVL.

This clone was recorded once. This chain uses TRBV28 with TRBJ2-7, with 8 bases aligning to TRBD1. Trimming cost V 4 bases and J 5 bases; bases outside gene matches: 4. CDR3 length: 13 residues. Germline lookup yields CDR1 MDHEN and CDR2 SYDVKM. CDR3 in DNA: TGTGCCAGCAGTTCGAGACAGGGGAACGAGCAGTACTTC. It yields the protein CASSSRQGNEQYF.

J is TRBJ1-4 and V is TRBV27; D perhaps matches TRBD1 (5 bases). CDR1 MNHEY and CDR2 SMNVEV come from the germline V gene (reference sequence). V was cut by 2 bases and J by 7 bases, with 14 bases left in between. The CDR3 spans 15 residues. CDR3 residues: CASSLSPGIGEKLFF. The CDR3 DNA sequence: TGTGCCAGCAGTTTAAGCCCAGGGATAGGTGAAAAACTGTTTTTT.

The chain employs TRBV4-2 and TRBJ2-1, with TRBD2 matching over 8 bases. V lost 0 bases and J lost 4; bases outside the gene matches: 5. Germline CDR1 is LGHNA and CDR2 is YNFKEQ. CDR3 length: 16 residues. The CDR3 region has the DNA TGTGCCAGCAGCCAAGATCTAACTAGCGGATACAATGAGCAGTTCTTC. It specifies CASSQDLTSGYNEQFF.

This clone was recorded a few times. The CDR3 loop is CASNDGTAYEQYF. The DNA for the CDR3 is TGCGCCAGCAACGACGGGACAGCCTACGAGCAGTACTTC. This chain links TRBV5-1 with TRBJ2-7; 7 bases map to TRBD1. CDR1 is SGHRS, CDR2 YFSETQ, per germline. The ends lost 6 bases at V and 2 bases at J; junction bases unmatched: 5. The CDR3 runs 13 residues.

This clone has only one observation. V is TRBV6-5 and J is TRBJ2-2, with TRBD2 as a possible D gene (5 bases). V lost 6 bases, J lost 1 base, and 9 bases lay in between. Germline V CDR1 and CDR2: MNHEY, SVGAGI. The CDR3 has 14 residues. CDR3 nucleotides: TGTGCCAGCAGAGGACTGGGGAACACCGGGGAGCTGTTTTTT. It yields the protein CASRGLGNTGELFF.

This clone appeared once. The rearrangement joins TRBV5-4 to TRBJ2-7; TRBD1 aligns across 8 bases. Germline values: CDR1 SGHNT, CDR2 YYREEE (reference sequence). V was pared by 3 bases and J by 4 bases, with 6 bases of the junction left unmatched. CDR3 length: 14 residues. The CDR3 here is CASSSGQGTYEQYF. CDR3 DNA: TGTGCCAGCAGCTCCGGACAGGGTACTTACGAGCAGTACTTC.

DNA for the CDR3: TGCGCCAGCAGCTTGATGAGCGGTATAACCTACGAGCAGTACTTC. As protein: CASSLMSGITYEQYF. This sequence joins TRBV5-1 and TRBJ2-7; D perhaps matches TRBD2 (5 bases). The CDR3 runs to 15 residues. Germline lookup yields CDR1 SGHRS and CDR2 YFSETQ. V was cut by 1 base and J by 2 bases, with 13 bases left in between.

The sample holds one count of this clone. The rearrangement joins TRBV27 to TRBJ1-1, with D possibly matching TRBD1 (5 bases). The CDR3 covers 12 residues. Trimming stripped 3 bases from V and 6 bases from J, with 8 bases between. Germline-derived CDR1 and CDR2 are MNHEY and SMNVEV (reference sequence). The CDR3 reads CASSFGGAEAFF. DNA for the CDR3: TGTGCCAGCAGTTTTGGGGGGGCTGAAGCTTTCTTT.

The chain links TRBV28 to TRBJ1-2; no clear D gene. The germline V gene encodes CDR1 MDHEN and CDR2 SYDVKM. The CDR3 runs to 14 residues. With 3 bases removed from V and 4 bases from J, the gap between germline ends came to 12 bases. Here the CDR3 DNA reads TGTGCCAGCAGTTTGGGCAGGATTGCCTATGGCTACACCTTC. Its protein is CASSLGRIAYGYTF.

This chain connects TRBV5-1 to TRBJ2-3, with 8 bases fitting TRBD2. CDR1 and CDR2 from the germline V gene are SGHRS and YFSETQ. V shed 1 base, J shed 2 bases, and the junction held 3 bases outside the gene matches. The CDR3 spans 15 residues. The DNA for the CDR3 is TGCGCCAGCAGCTTGACACTAGCGGACACAGATACGCAGTATTTT. This translates into CASSLTLADTDTQYF.

V gene TRBV28 combines with J gene TRBJ2-7; 9 bases map to TRBD2. This CDR3 has 14 amino acids. CDR1 is MDHEN and CDR2 is SYDVKM in the germline V gene. Unmatched junction bases numbered 5, after V lost 2 bases and J lost 6 bases. In DNA form, the CDR3 reads TGTGCCAGCAGTTTAATCGCGGGAGGGCGCGAGCAGTACTTC. This sequence encodes CASSLIAGGREQYF.

This clone was counted once. The chain has TRBV6-1 and TRBJ2-1; 8 nucleotides align to TRBD2. From germline, CDR1 is MNHNS and CDR2 SASEGT. The V and J ends lost 1 base and 4 bases, in that order; junction bases with no gene match: 6. The CDR3 runs 16 residues. The chain's CDR3 is CASSEVSSGLYNEQFF. The CDR3 region has the DNA TGTGCCAGCAGTGAAGTCTCTAGCGGGCTATACAATGAGCAGTTCTTC.

For the CDR3, the DNA is TGTGCCAGTAGCCACGTTAGCGAACCGAATGAGCAGTTCTTC. This codes for CASSHVSEPNEQFF. The J gene is TRBJ2-1, the V gene TRBV19, with D maybe TRBD2 (5 bases). From germline, CDR1 is LNHDA and CDR2 SQIVND (reference sequence). The CDR3 loop spans 14 amino acids. With 6 bases removed from V and 7 bases from J, the gap between germline ends came to 16 bases.